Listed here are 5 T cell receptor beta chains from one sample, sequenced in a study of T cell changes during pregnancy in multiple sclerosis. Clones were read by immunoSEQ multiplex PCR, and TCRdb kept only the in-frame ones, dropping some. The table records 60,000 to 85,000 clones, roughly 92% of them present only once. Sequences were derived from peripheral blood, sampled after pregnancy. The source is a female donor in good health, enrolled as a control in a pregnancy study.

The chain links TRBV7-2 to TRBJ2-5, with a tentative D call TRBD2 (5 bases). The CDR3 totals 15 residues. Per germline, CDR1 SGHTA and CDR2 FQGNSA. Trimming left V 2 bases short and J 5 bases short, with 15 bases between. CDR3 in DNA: TGTGCCAGCAGCTTAATAACCTCCCGAGGGGAGACCCAGTACTTC. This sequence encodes CASSLITSRGETQYF.

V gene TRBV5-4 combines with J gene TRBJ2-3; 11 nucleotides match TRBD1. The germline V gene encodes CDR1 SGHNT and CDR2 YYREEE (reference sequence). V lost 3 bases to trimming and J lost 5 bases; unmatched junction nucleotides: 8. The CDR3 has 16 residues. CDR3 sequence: CASSSGTGGGGDTQYF. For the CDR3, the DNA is TGTGCCAGCAGCTCCGGGACAGGGGGTGGGGGAGATACGCAGTATTTT.

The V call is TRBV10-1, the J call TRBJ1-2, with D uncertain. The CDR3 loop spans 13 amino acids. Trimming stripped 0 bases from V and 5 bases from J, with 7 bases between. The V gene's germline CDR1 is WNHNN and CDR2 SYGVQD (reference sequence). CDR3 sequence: CASSESERYGYTF. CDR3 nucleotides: TGCGCCAGCAGTGAGTCGGAGCGATATGGCTACACCTTC.

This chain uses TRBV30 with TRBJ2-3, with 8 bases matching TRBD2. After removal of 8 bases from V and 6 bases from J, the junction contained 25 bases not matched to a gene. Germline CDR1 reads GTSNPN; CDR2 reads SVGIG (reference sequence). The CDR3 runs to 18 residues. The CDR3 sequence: CALKSGGRESGIRDTQYF. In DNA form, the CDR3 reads TGTGCCCTTAAATCGGGGGGGAGAGAAAGCGGGATAAGGGATACGCAGTATTTT.

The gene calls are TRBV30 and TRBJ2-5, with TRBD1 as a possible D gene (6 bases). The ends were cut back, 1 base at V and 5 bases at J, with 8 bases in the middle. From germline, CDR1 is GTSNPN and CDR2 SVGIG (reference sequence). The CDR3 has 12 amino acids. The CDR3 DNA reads TGTGCCTGGAGTGCCGACAGGGAGACCCAGTACTTC. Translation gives CAWSADRETQYF.